The 3 T cell receptor beta chains presented below share a single source sample, sequenced in a study of cytomegalovirus exposure and HLA in healthy donors. This table comes from immunoSEQ multiplex PCR, and its TCRdb copy is limited to in-frame clones, with some not included. Found here are fewer than 75,000 clones, 85% to 95% of them singletons; the top ten hold less than 4%. Specimen: PBMCs. Receptors originate from a man aged 18 to 30 in good health and CMV-seronegative.

The chain has TRBV2 and TRBJ1-2, with D tentatively TRBD1 (6 bases). This CDR3 comprises 12 residues. The V gene's germline CDR1 is SNHLY and CDR2 FYNNEI. V gave up 9 bases and J gave up 1 base, with 9 bases separating them. The CDR3 coding sequence is TGTGCCAGGGACAGCGATAACTATGGCTACACCTTC. As protein: CARDSDNYGYTF.

This rearrangement joins TRBV5-1 to TRBJ1-2; D remains ambiguous. Trimming removed 0 bases from V and 2 bases from J, with 14 bases in between. Looked up from germline, CDR1 is SGHRS and CDR2 is YFSETQ. This CDR3 spans 16 amino acids. The CDR3 sequence is CASSLEAGMANYGYTF. The CDR3 nucleotides read TGCGCCAGCAGCTTGGAGGCGGGAATGGCGAACTATGGCTACACCTTC.

The J gene is TRBJ2-3, the V gene TRBV30, with D perhaps TRBD2 (5 bases). V was pared by 2 bases and J by 1 base, with 10 bases between. The CDR3 length is 14 residues. Per the germline V gene, CDR1 is GTSNPN and CDR2 is SVGIG (reference sequence). The CDR3 loop is CAWSLTGGTDTQYF. As DNA, the CDR3 is TGTGCCTGGAGTTTAACCGGGGGCACAGATACGCAGTATTTT.